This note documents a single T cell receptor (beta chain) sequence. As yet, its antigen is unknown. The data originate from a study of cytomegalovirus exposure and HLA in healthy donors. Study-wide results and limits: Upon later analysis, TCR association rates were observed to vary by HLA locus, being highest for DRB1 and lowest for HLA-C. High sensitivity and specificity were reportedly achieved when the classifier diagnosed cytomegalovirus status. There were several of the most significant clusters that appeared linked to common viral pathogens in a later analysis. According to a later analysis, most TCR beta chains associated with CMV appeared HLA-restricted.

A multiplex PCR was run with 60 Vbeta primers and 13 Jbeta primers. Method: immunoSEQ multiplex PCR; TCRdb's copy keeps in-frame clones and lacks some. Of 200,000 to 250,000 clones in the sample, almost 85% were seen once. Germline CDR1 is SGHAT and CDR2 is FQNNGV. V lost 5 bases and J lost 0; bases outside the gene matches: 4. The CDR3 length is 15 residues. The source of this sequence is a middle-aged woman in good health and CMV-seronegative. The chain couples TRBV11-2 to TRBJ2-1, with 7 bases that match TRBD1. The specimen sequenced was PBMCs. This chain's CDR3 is CASSPRTGSYNEQFF. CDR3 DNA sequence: TGTGCCAGCAGCCCACGGACAGGCTCCTACAATGAGCAGTTCTTC. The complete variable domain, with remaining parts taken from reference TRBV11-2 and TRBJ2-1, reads EAGVAQSPRYKIIEKRQSVAFWCNPISGHATLYWYQQILGQGPKLLIQFQNNGVVDDSQLPKDRFSAERLKGVDSTLKIQPAKLEDSAVYLCASSPRTGSYNEQFFGPGTRLTVL.